The next 32 T cell receptor beta chains were all read from a single sample in a study of T cell repertoires in cytomegalovirus infection. Each CDR3 protein is one row after TCRdb ran MiXCR on the reads. The repertoire holds just under 300,000 distinct CDR3 sequences, with around 10% as singletons. Sequencing used PBMCs. These receptors all stem from a human donor in good health (CMV status not recorded). Some clones in this sample may be carry-over from other donors' samples.

This chain uses TRBV5-5 with TRBJ1-5, with D hard to call. The V gene lost 4 bases and the J gene lost 1 base, with 12 bases spanning the gap. The CDR3 is 15 amino acids. Germline V CDR1 and CDR2: SGHKS, YYEKEE (reference sequence). CDR3 loop: CASSPDEGSNQPQHF. CDR3 coding DNA: TGTGCCAGCAGCCCCGACGAAGGAAGCAATCAGCCCCAGCATTTT.

On this clonotype: A read error is possible here, since a much larger clone lies one base away. The J gene is TRBJ1-1, the V gene TRBV29-1; maybe TRBD1 (5 bases). The CDR3 extends over 15 amino acids. The germline V gene has CDR1 SQVTM and CDR2 ANQGSEA. Trimming stripped 5 bases from V and 0 bases from J, with 16 bases between. CDR3 amino acids: CSVKRRGRLNTEAFF. The DNA of the CDR3 is TGCAGCGTTAAAAGAAGGGGCCGCCTGAACACTGAAGCTTTCTTT.

The gene calls are TRBV18 and TRBJ1-1, with a tentative D call TRBD1 (5 bases). The CDR3 length is 15 residues. From germline, CDR1 is KGHSH and CDR2 LQKENI. Trimming cost V 2 bases and J 5 bases, with 15 bases left between them. CDR3 sequence reads: CASSPLKGGETEAFF. CDR3 nucleotide sequence: TGTGCCAGCTCACCATTGAAAGGAGGGGAGACTGAAGCTTTCTTT. The variable domain in full, with the rest retrieved from reference TRBV18 and TRBJ1-1, is NAGVMQNPRHLVRRRGQEARLRCSPMKGHSHVYWYRQLPEEGLKFMVYLQKENIIDESGMPKERFSAEFPKEGPSILRIQQVVRGDSAAYFCASSPLKGGETEAFFGQGTRLTVV.

This clonotype came up many times. The chain recombines TRBV10-3 with TRBJ1-5, with D tentatively TRBD1 (6 bases). Germline CDR1 is ENHRY and CDR2 is SYGVKD. V was trimmed by 10 bases and J by 0 bases, leaving 16 bases between them. CDR3 length equals 15 residues. The DNA for the CDR3 is TGTGCCAGCCAATTAAGGACAGATAGCAATCAGCCCCAGCATTTT. This translates into CASQLRTDSNQPQHF.

This clonotype has at least ten counts. V and J are TRBV2 and TRBJ2-1; D might be TRBD2 (5 bases). The germline CDR1 and CDR2 sequences are SNHLY and FYNNEI. The CDR3 loop spans 15 amino acids. The V end lost 5 bases, the J end lost 0 bases, and 11 bases lay between the germline ends. CDR3 in amino acids: CASSIDGGSYNEQFF. DNA of the CDR3: TGTGCCAGCAGTATTGACGGAGGCTCCTACAATGAGCAGTTCTTC.

This clonotype was picked up many times. The genes are TRBV7-2 and TRBJ2-5, with TRBD1 matching 7 bases. The CDR3 loop spans 14 amino acids. The ends lost 5 bases at V and 5 bases at J; junction bases unmatched: 8. The germline gives CDR1 SGHTA, CDR2 FQGNSA. The CDR3 coding sequence is TGTGCCAGCAGCCTGACAGGGAAGGAGGAGACCCAGTACTTC. Its translation: CASSLTGKEETQYF.

In this sample, this clonotype turned up many times. The rearrangement uses TRBV20-1 and TRBJ2-5; 16 nucleotides align to TRBD2. The CDR3 loop spans 16 amino acids. Germline V lookup: CDR1 DFQATT, CDR2 SNEGSKA (reference sequence). V shed 5 bases and J 5 bases; nucleotides not matched to a gene: 8. The CDR3 DNA follows: TGCAGTGCTGCTGGGACTAGCGGGGGGGCTCGGGAGACCCAGTACTTC. Its translation is CSAAGTSGGARETQYF.

This clonotype was recorded at least ten times. The gene calls are TRBV7-2 and TRBJ1-2; D not resolved. With 1 base removed from V and 2 bases from J, the gap between germline ends came to 11 bases. This CDR3 is 15 amino acids long. CDR1 and CDR2 (germline): SGHTA, FQGNSA. The CDR3 loop reads CASSLVPVRNYGYTF. The CDR3 region has the DNA TGTGCCAGCAGCTTAGTCCCCGTAAGGAACTATGGCTACACCTTC.

This clonotype showed up many times. The genes are TRBV29-1 and TRBJ1-1; TRBD1 might be the D (5 bases). Germline assignment: CDR1 SQVTM and CDR2 ANQGSEA. Trimming took off 8 bases at V and 1 base at J, with 11 bases between the two ends. There are 12 residues in the CDR3. CDR3: CSCWGGNTEAFF. CDR3 nucleotide sequence: TGCAGCTGTTGGGGGGGGAACACTGAAGCTTTCTTT.

The V gene is TRBV20-1, the J gene TRBJ2-3; 11 positions agree with TRBD2. Trimming at V came to 3 bases and at J to 4 bases, leaving 6 bases not matched to a gene. Looked up from germline, CDR1 is DFQATT and CDR2 is SNEGSKA (reference sequence). CDR3 size: 15 residues. The CDR3: CSARPGTSGPDTQYF. The CDR3 coding sequence is TGCAGTGCTAGGCCCGGGACTAGCGGTCCAGATACGCAGTATTTT.

This clonotype was seen many times. The chain has TRBV7-2 and TRBJ2-6; 12 positions match TRBD2. Per the germline V gene, CDR1 is SGHTA and CDR2 is FQGNSA. Unmatched junction bases numbered 5, after V lost 5 bases and J lost 0 bases. This CDR3 contains 18 residues. CDR3 sequence reads: CASSILAGGHSGANVLTF. The CDR3 coding sequence is TGTGCCAGCAGCATACTAGCGGGGGGCCACTCTGGGGCCAACGTCCTGACTTTC.

This clonotype was detected ten times or more. This chain connects TRBV6-2 or TRBV6-3 to TRBJ1-2; D uncertain. Germline values: CDR1 MNHEY, CDR2 SVGEGT. V gave up 6 bases and J gave up 3 bases, with 14 bases separating them. The CDR3 loop spans 14 amino acids. Here the CDR3 reads CASSSGGSDYGYTF. The CDR3, as DNA: TGTGCCAGCAGCTCCGGAGGGTCGGACTATGGCTACACCTTC.

Many counts were recorded for this clonotype. The chain links TRBV5-4 to TRBJ2-3; 9 nucleotides line up with TRBD2. Germline V gene lookup returns CDR1 SGHNT and CDR2 YYREEE (reference sequence). J gave up 5 bases and V 0 bases, and 7 bases lay outside the gene matches. The CDR3 is made up of 16 amino acids. The CDR3 region is CASSLGAGGHQDTQYF. CDR3 nucleotide sequence: TGTGCCAGCAGCTTGGGTGCGGGGGGGCATCAAGATACGCAGTATTTT.

This clonotype was counted a few times. The V and J genes are TRBV20-1 and TRBJ1-2; 10 bases are a match to TRBD1. CDR1 DFQATT and CDR2 SNEGSKA come from the germline V gene (reference sequence). The junction had 4 bases not matched to a gene; V was cut back by 5 bases and J by 4 bases. This CDR3 is built from 13 residues. The CDR3 sequence: CSAPGTGVYGYTF. The CDR3 bases are TGCAGTGCTCCCGGGACAGGGGTCTATGGCTACACCTTC.

The table lists this clonotype with many counts. V gene TRBV18 combines with J gene TRBJ2-7, with 7 bases lining up with TRBD2. The CDR3 runs 16 residues. CDR1 KGHSH and CDR2 LQKENI come from the germline V gene. J lost 1 base, V lost 3 bases, and 9 bases had no gene match. CDR3 DNA: TGTGCCAGCTCACCTGGGGGGGGGGGATCGTCCTACGAGCAGTACGTC. It codes for CASSPGGGGSSYEQYV.

This clonotype occurred many times. This chain links TRBV28 with TRBJ2-7; 11 nucleotides agree with TRBD2. Germline V gene data show CDR1 as MDHEN and CDR2 as SYDVKM. V shed 4 bases and J 6 bases; nucleotides not matched to a gene: 5. CDR3 length: 14 amino acids. The CDR3 DNA reads as TGTGCCAGCAGTTCGACTAGCGGGGCGCGCGAGCAGTACGTC. Translation: CASSSTSGAREQYV.

This clonotype showed up many times. This rearrangement joins TRBV7-9 to TRBJ2-5; no clear D. Trimming shortened V by 3 bases and J by 2 bases, and 10 bases separated the two germline ends. From germline, CDR1 is SEHNR and CDR2 FQNEAQ (reference sequence). CDR3 length: 14 residues. The CDR3: CASSFATNQETQYF. The CDR3 DNA follows: TGTGCCAGCAGCTTTGCTACAAATCAAGAGACCCAGTACTTC.

This clonotype was observed a handful of times. The genes are TRBV20-1 and TRBJ2-3; TRBD2 matches 14 bases. J lost 5 bases, V lost 6 bases, and 4 bases had no gene match. Germline CDR1 and CDR2: DFQATT and SNEGSKA (reference sequence). The CDR3 is 14 residues long. This CDR3 reads CSAEGTSGGDTQYF. CDR3 bases: TGCAGTGCCGAAGGGACTAGCGGGGGAGATACGCAGTATTTT.

This clonotype came up many times. This chain uses TRBV7-3 with TRBJ2-5; the match to TRBD1 covers 7 bases. The V gene's germline CDR1 is SGHTA and CDR2 FQGTGA. The CDR3 length is 14 residues. J gave up 6 bases and V 6 bases, and 10 bases lay outside the gene matches. CDR3 region: CASSLGDRAQTQYF. The CDR3, as DNA: TGTGCCAGCAGTTTGGGTGACAGGGCACAGACCCAGTACTTC.

In its sample, this clonotype was seen many times. The chain links TRBV7-2 to TRBJ1-5; TRBD1 matches at 8 bases. This CDR3 region has 13 residues. Germline V gene sequence: CDR1 SGHTA, CDR2 FQGNSA. With 5 bases clipped from V and 11 bases from J, the junction kept 8 bases outside the gene matches. This CDR3 is CASSPDRVGSQHF. Written as DNA, the CDR3 is TGTGCCAGCAGCCCGGACAGGGTTGGGTCCCAGCATTTT.

This clonotype was seen a handful of times. The chain is built from TRBV29-1 and TRBJ2-5; D gene ambiguous. Germline CDR1 SQVTM, CDR2 ANQGSEA. The CDR3 spans 14 residues. V was shortened by 0 bases and J by 4 bases, with 12 bases between the two germline ends. The CDR3 DNA reads as TGCAGCGTTGAAGATCCGCAGATCGGAGAGACCCAGTACTTC. Translation: CSVEDPQIGETQYF.

This clonotype was seen repeatedly, ten times or more. The rearrangement links TRBV28 to TRBJ2-7, with 8 bases that match TRBD1. V lost 5 bases and J lost 2; bases outside the gene matches: 5. The CDR3 has 14 amino acids. Per germline, CDR1 MDHEN and CDR2 SYDVKM. For the CDR3, the DNA is TGTGCCAGCAGTCCGCCGACAGGGGCCTACGAGCAGTACGTC. Its translation: CASSPPTGAYEQYV.

The chain combines TRBV28 with TRBJ2-5; 10 nucleotides align to TRBD1. This CDR3 comprises 18 residues. Looked up from germline, CDR1 is MDHEN and CDR2 is SYDVKM. V shed 4 bases and J 2 bases; nucleotides not matched to a gene: 13. The CDR3 bases are TGTGCCAGCAGTTCTCCCGGGACAGGGGCCCAATTTCAAGAGACCCAGTACTTC. Amino acid sequence: CASSSPGTGAQFQETQYF.

This clonotype was counted many times. The chain combines TRBV7-9 with TRBJ2-3; D may be TRBD1 (5 bases). V lost 1 base to trimming and J lost 4 bases, with 12 bases between them. This CDR3 region has 15 residues. The germline gives CDR1 SEHNR, CDR2 FQNEAQ (reference sequence). Here the CDR3 reads CASSLGDRDADTQYF. DNA for the CDR3: TGTGCCAGCAGCTTAGGAGACAGAGATGCAGATACGCAGTATTTT.

The sample holds many counts of this clonotype. In DNA, the CDR3 is TGTGCCAGCAGCACCCGACGGAACACCGGGGAGCTGTTTTTT. Amino acids: CASSTRRNTGELFF. V gene TRBV7-8 combines with J gene TRBJ2-2, with D uncertain. Trimming removed 5 bases from V and 1 base from J, with 8 bases in between. Germline V CDR1 and CDR2: SGHVS, FQNEAQ. The CDR3 has 14 residues.

Many counts were recorded for this clonotype. The chain uses TRBV28 and TRBJ2-3; maybe TRBD2 (5 bases). Per the germline V gene, CDR1 is MDHEN and CDR2 is SYDVKM. This CDR3 spans 14 amino acids. Trimming cost V 6 bases and J 0 bases, with 10 bases left between them. In nucleotides, the CDR3 is TGTGCCAGCAGGCCCCGGGGTAGCACAGATACGCAGTATTTT. Protein: CASRPRGSTDTQYF.

A note on this clonotype: This clone may be a read error of a much larger clone one base away. This is likely a read error, given that the CDR3 carries no conserved phenylalanine or tryptophan at its end. V and J are TRBV7-3 and TRBJ2-3; possible D gene TRBD1, 6 bases. CDR1 is SGHTA and CDR2 is FQGTGA in the germline V gene. V was shortened by 3 bases and J by 7 bases, with 8 bases between the two germline ends. The CDR3 totals 12 residues. As DNA, the CDR3 is TGTGCCAGCAGCTTGGACAGAAATACGCAGTATTCT. Protein product: CASSLDRNTQYS.

This clonotype was recorded many times. The V call is TRBV7-8, the J call TRBJ2-3, with 8 bases that match TRBD2. Trimming cost V 4 bases and J 3 bases; bases outside gene matches: 12. Germline CDR1 is SGHVS and CDR2 is FQNEAQ. The CDR3 is 17 amino acids. This CDR3 is CASSSPATGTRTDTQYF. The CDR3 nucleotides read TGTGCCAGCAGCTCACCGGCCACCGGGACTAGGACAGATACGCAGTATTTT.

At least ten counts were recorded for this clonotype. This rearrangement joins TRBV7-2 to TRBJ2-7, with D perhaps assigned TRBD1 or TRBD2 (5 bases each). The CDR3 runs to 16 residues. Trimming took 3 bases from V and 2 from J, leaving 17 bases between them. Germline loops: CDR1 SGHTA, CDR2 FQGNSA. The CDR3 loop reads CASSFSGTELTYEQYV. In DNA, the CDR3 is TGTGCCAGCAGCTTCTCCGGGACGGAACTTACCTACGAGCAGTACGTC.

This clonotype was seen many times. The chain is built from TRBV12-3 or TRBV12-4 and TRBJ2-7; 9 bases fit TRBD1. V was clipped by 5 bases and J by 7 bases; unmatched bases: 6. The CDR3 length is 13 residues. This chain's CDR3 is CASSIGTGREQYF. The DNA of the CDR3 is TGTGCCAGCAGTATTGGGACAGGGAGGGAGCAGTACTTC.

The V call is TRBV2, the J call TRBJ1-2, with D unresolved. From germline, CDR1 is SNHLY and CDR2 FYNNEI. Trimming pared 8 bases from V and 0 bases from J, leaving 16 bases between. The CDR3 totals 15 residues. In DNA form, the CDR3 reads TGTGCCAGCGACCAGGAGGTTGACTCTAACTATGGCTACACCTTC. Encoded protein: CASDQEVDSNYGYTF. Filled out from reference TRBV2 and TRBJ1-2, the complete variable domain reads EPEVTQTPSHQVTQMGQEVILRCVPISNHLYFYWYRQILGQKVEFLVSFYNNEISEKSEIFDDQFSVERPDGSNFTLKIRSTKLEDSAMYFCASDQEVDSNYGYTFGSGTRLTVV.

The chain uses TRBV5-1 and TRBJ2-2; D call uncertain. Trimming stripped 4 bases from V and 7 bases from J, with 8 bases between. This CDR3 spans 12 amino acids. The germline CDR1 and CDR2 sequences are SGHRS and YFSETQ. The CDR3 nucleotides are TGCGCCAGCAGCCGAGATCACGGGGAGCTGTTTTTT. The encoded protein is CASSRDHGELFF. Using reference TRBV5-1 and TRBJ2-2 for the parts outside the CDR3, the full variable domain is KAGVTQTPRYLIKTRGQQVTLSCSPISGHRSVSWYQQTPGQGLQFLFEYFSETQRNKGNFPGRFSGRQFSNSRSEMNVSTLELGDSALYLCASSRDHGELFFGEGSRLTVL.